A selection of T cell receptor beta chains follows, all from one sample in a study of blood T cell repertoires in COVID-19. Profiling relied on immunoSEQ multiplex PCR, and the TCRdb table lists in-frame clones only, not all of them. The table has about 100,000 clones, about 80% seen once. The sequenced material came from peripheral blood. All receptors come from a man aged 70-80 years with active or convalescent COVID-19. Each CDR3 is given with its conserved first and last residue. Fields, in order: clone size, V gene, D gene, J gene, CDR3 DNA, CDR3 protein. D genes are given only for firm matches. Clone size, where shown, is once, few, many, or a class for clones that have expanded.

size: NA
V: TRBV19
D: NA
J: TRBJ2-2
DNA: TGTGCCAGTAGTTACCAAACTTGGACCGGGGAGCTGTTTTTT
CDR3: CASSYQTWTGELFF

size: NA
V: TRBV27
D: NA
J: TRBJ2-7
DNA: TGTGCCAGCAGTTTATTGGCGGAGATGGCCTACGAGCAGTACTTC
CDR3: CASSLLAEMAYEQYF

size: NA
V: TRBV4-3
D: TRBD1
J: TRBJ1-2
DNA: TGCGCCAGCAGCCAAGAACGGACAGGGGGCAATGGCTACACCTTC
CDR3: CASSQERTGGNGYTF

size: NA
V: TRBV4-2
D: NA
J: TRBJ1-4
DNA: TGTGCCAGCAGCCGACCCAGCAACGGGAATGAAAAACTGTTTTTT
CDR3: CASSRPSNGNEKLFF

size: once
V: TRBV4-1
D: TRBD1
J: TRBJ2-5
DNA: TGCGCCAGCAGCCCACCAGGACAGGGGTTAAAGACCCAGTACTTC
CDR3: CASSPPGQGLKTQYF

size: NA
V: TRBV12-3/TRBV12-4
D: NA
J: TRBJ1-2
DNA: TGTGCCAGCAGTTTAGAGGGGTACTATGGCTACACCTTC
CDR3: CASSLEGYYGYTF

size: NA
V: TRBV14
D: NA
J: TRBJ1-4
DNA: TGTGCCAGCAGCGCCCGACACACAACTAATGAAAAACTGTTTTTT
CDR3: CASSARHTTNEKLFF

size: NA
V: TRBV27
D: TRBD1
J: TRBJ1-6
DNA: TGTGCCAGCAGTTCGACGACAGGGGGCAGGAATTCACCCCTCCACTTT
CDR3: CASSSTTGGRNSPLHF

size: NA
V: TRBV7-8
D: TRBD2
J: TRBJ2-3
DNA: TGTGCCAGCAGCTTATTCGGGGGGGCTGCAGATACGCAGTATTTT
CDR3: CASSLFGGAADTQYF

size: NA
V: TRBV9
D: TRBD1
J: TRBJ1-2
DNA: TGTGCCAGCAGCGTAGATAAGGGGGCAGGGGTATACTATGGCTACACCTTC
CDR3: CASSVDKGAGVYYGYTF

size: NA
V: TRBV19
D: NA
J: TRBJ1-5
DNA: TGTGCCAGTAGTATAGAGGGCGGGGCCCCGGGACGCCTCAATCAGCCCCAGCATTTT
CDR3: CASSIEGGAPGRLNQPQHF

size: once
V: TRBV15
D: NA
J: TRBJ2-7
DNA: TGTGCCACCAGCAGCATATACGACAACGAGCAGTACTTC
CDR3: CATSSIYDNEQYF

size: NA
V: TRBV5-1
D: TRBD1
J: TRBJ2-1
DNA: TGCGCCAGCAGCTTGTCAGGGGGCAGGGATGAGCAGTTCTTC
CDR3: CASSLSGGRDEQFF

size: NA
V: TRBV24-1
D: NA
J: TRBJ2-5
DNA: TGTGCCACCAGTGAGTGGGGCCCCCTCGAGACCCAGTACTTC
CDR3: CATSEWGPLETQYF

size: many
V: TRBV27
D: NA
J: TRBJ2-7
DNA: TGTGCCAGCAGTTCCCAACAGGACTACGAGCAGTACTTC
CDR3: CASSSQQDYEQYF

size: NA
V: TRBV6-6
D: NA
J: TRBJ2-7
DNA: TGTGCCAGCAAGGGTGCAGGGCCGTCCTACGAGCAGTACTTC
CDR3: CASKGAGPSYEQYF

size: NA
V: TRBV7-6
D: NA
J: TRBJ1-5
DNA: TGTGCCAGCAGCTTAACCGGGACAACTGCGGGAGAGCCCCAGCATTTT
CDR3: CASSLTGTTAGEPQHF

size: few
V: TRBV5-4
D: TRBD2
J: TRBJ2-2
DNA: TGTGCCAGCAGCTCGGGACTAGCGGACACCGGGGAGCTGTTTTTT
CDR3: CASSSGLADTGELFF

size: many
V: TRBV24-1
D: NA
J: TRBJ2-7
DNA: TGTGCCACCAGTGGTCAGGGGTCCTACGAGCAGTACTTC
CDR3: CATSGQGSYEQYF

size: NA
V: TRBV24-1
D: NA
J: TRBJ1-5
DNA: TGTGCCACCAGTGACCGAGGAGATCAGCCCCAGCATTTT
CDR3: CATSDRGDQPQHF

size: NA
V: TRBV4-1
D: TRBD1
J: TRBJ1-1
DNA: TGCGCCAGCAGCCAAGTCCTGGACAGGGGGCGAGCTTTCTTT
CDR3: CASSQVLDRGRAFF

size: NA
V: TRBV9
D: NA
J: TRBJ2-1
DNA: TGTGCCAGCAGCGCGGGTTACAATGAGCAGTTCTTC
CDR3: CASSAGYNEQFF

size: NA
V: TRBV5-4
D: NA
J: TRBJ2-7
DNA: TGTGCCAGCAGCTTGGCCGGCCGGGACTACGAGCAGTACTTC
CDR3: CASSLAGRDYEQYF

size: once
V: TRBV24-1
D: TRBD1
J: TRBJ1-5
DNA: TGTGCCACCAGTGAGGGGACAGCCTCTAATCAGCCCCAGCATTTT
CDR3: CATSEGTASNQPQHF

size: NA
V: TRBV7-2
D: TRBD1
J: TRBJ2-3
DNA: TGTGCCAGCAGCCCCGGGACAGACACAGATACGCAGTATTTT
CDR3: CASSPGTDTDTQYF

size: NA
V: TRBV3-1/TRBV3-2
D: NA
J: TRBJ1-4
DNA: TGTGCCAGCAGCCCCCGGGGGGATAGAACTAATGAAAAACTGTTTTTT
CDR3: CASSPRGDRTNEKLFF

size: NA
V: TRBV18
D: NA
J: TRBJ2-5
DNA: TGTGCCAGCACCCGACAGGTCCAAGAGACCCAGTACTTC
CDR3: CASTRQVQETQYF

size: NA
V: TRBV28
D: TRBD1
J: TRBJ1-1
DNA: TGTGCCAGCAGTTTATGGACAGGGGTGAACACTGAAGCTTTCTTT
CDR3: CASSLWTGVNTEAFF

size: NA
V: TRBV7-2
D: NA
J: TRBJ1-3
DNA: TGTGCCAGCAGCCCCTCTATTGCCCCTGGAAACACCATATATTTT
CDR3: CASSPSIAPGNTIYF

size: NA
V: TRBV6-4
D: NA
J: TRBJ1-5
DNA: TGTGCCAGCAGTGACTCGACCGCGGGGGGCGGCCTGAATCAGCCCCAGCATTTT
CDR3: CASSDSTAGGGLNQPQHF

size: NA
V: TRBV2
D: TRBD2
J: TRBJ2-5
DNA: TGTGCCAGCAGTGACTACCGACTAGCGGGAGGGAGAGAGACCCAGTACTTC
CDR3: CASSDYRLAGGRETQYF

size: NA
V: TRBV16
D: NA
J: TRBJ2-3
DNA: TGTGCCAGCAGCCAATCTCGGGGGAGTGCAGATACGCAGTATTTT
CDR3: CASSQSRGSADTQYF

size: NA
V: TRBV19
D: TRBD2
J: TRBJ2-7
DNA: TGTGCCAGTAGTCCCTCTAGCGGGAGTGGGTACGAGCAGTACTTC
CDR3: CASSPSSGSGYEQYF

size: NA
V: TRBV30
D: NA
J: TRBJ2-5
DNA: TGTGCCTTTACTTCGCAAGAGACCCAGTACTTC
CDR3: CAFTSQETQYF

size: NA
V: TRBV3-1/TRBV3-2
D: NA
J: TRBJ2-3
DNA: TGTGCCAGCAGCCTGGGACTGCCGGGTGGAGATACGCAGTATTTT
CDR3: CASSLGLPGGDTQYF

size: NA
V: TRBV30
D: TRBD1
J: TRBJ1-1
DNA: TGTGCCTGGAGTGTATCGAGGGGGCGCACTGAAGCTTTCTTT
CDR3: CAWSVSRGRTEAFF

size: once
V: TRBV28
D: TRBD2
J: TRBJ2-5
DNA: TGTGCCAGCGGTAGCGGGGGAGAAAGGGGAGAGACCCAGTACTTC
CDR3: CASGSGGERGETQYF

size: NA
V: TRBV24-1
D: NA
J: TRBJ2-1
DNA: TGTGCCACCAGTGATTTCAGGGCCGGCAATGAGCAGTTCTTC
CDR3: CATSDFRAGNEQFF

size: NA
V: TRBV4-1
D: TRBD1
J: TRBJ1-5
DNA: TGCGCCAGCAGCCAAGATTGGACAGGGGGACAGCCCCAGCATTTT
CDR3: CASSQDWTGGQPQHF

size: few
V: TRBV27
D: NA
J: TRBJ2-7
DNA: TGTGCCAGCAGTCCGGGTTTATTGGCCTACGAGCAGTACTTC
CDR3: CASSPGLLAYEQYF

size: once
V: TRBV18
D: NA
J: TRBJ2-7
DNA: TGTGCCAGCTCTCGAGCCGGGACATGGGGTTACGAGCAGTACTTC
CDR3: CASSRAGTWGYEQYF

size: NA
V: TRBV7-8
D: NA
J: TRBJ2-1
DNA: TGTGCCAGCAGCTTAAGAGAGGGAGGGGGGCGGAGGTTCTTC
CDR3: CASSLREGGGRRFF

size: NA
V: TRBV19
D: TRBD2
J: TRBJ2-5
DNA: TGTGCCAGTAAGGCGAGCGGGGGGGCCCGAGAGACCCAGTACTTC
CDR3: CASKASGGARETQYF

size: NA
V: TRBV21-1
D: NA
J: TRBJ1-1
DNA: TGTGCCAGCAGCGCAGCCGGGACAGTGAACACTGAAGCTTTCTTT
CDR3: CASSAAGTVNTEAFF

size: NA
V: TRBV5-4
D: TRBD1
J: TRBJ2-2
DNA: TGTGCCAGCTCTCGACAGGGGCCGACCGGGGAGCTGTTTTTT
CDR3: CASSRQGPTGELFF

size: NA
V: TRBV10-3
D: TRBD1
J: TRBJ1-5
DNA: TGTGCCATCAGTGACGGACAGGGTAGCAATCAGCCCCAGCATTTT
CDR3: CAISDGQGSNQPQHF

size: NA
V: TRBV29-1
D: NA
J: TRBJ1-2
DNA: TGCAGCGTTGCAGTCGGCAGGGTTATCTATGGCTACACCTTC
CDR3: CSVAVGRVIYGYTF

size: NA
V: TRBV6-6
D: NA
J: TRBJ1-3
DNA: TGTGCCAGCAGTCCGGGACAACACTTGTACTCTGGAAACACCATATATTTT
CDR3: CASSPGQHLYSGNTIYF

size: NA
V: TRBV19
D: TRBD2
J: TRBJ2-1
DNA: TGTGCCAGTAGTCTAGCGGGACTTCTCAATGAGCAGTTCTTC
CDR3: CASSLAGLLNEQFF

size: many
V: TRBV30
D: TRBD1
J: TRBJ1-2
DNA: TGTGCCTGGAGTTGGACAGGGCGAGGCTACACCTTC
CDR3: CAWSWTGRGYTF

size: NA
V: TRBV5-1
D: TRBD1
J: TRBJ2-5
DNA: TGCGCCAGCAGCTTGGGAACCGGGACAGTAGAAGAGACCCAGTACTTC
CDR3: CASSLGTGTVEETQYF

size: NA
V: TRBV5-1
D: TRBD1
J: TRBJ1-3
DNA: TGCGCCAGGGTAGGCCAGGGGGAAGGAAACACCATATATTTT
CDR3: CARVGQGEGNTIYF

size: NA
V: TRBV9
D: TRBD1
J: TRBJ1-6
DNA: TGTGCCAGCAGCGTCTTTGACAGGGCGGGGAATTCACCCCTCCACTTT
CDR3: CASSVFDRAGNSPLHF

size: NA
V: TRBV4-3
D: TRBD2
J: TRBJ2-3
DNA: TGCGCCAGCAGCCAAGATCCCCCCGGTGGCGGGGGGGTAAATACGCAGTATTTT
CDR3: CASSQDPPGGGGVNTQYF

size: NA
V: TRBV19
D: NA
J: TRBJ2-5
DNA: TGTGCCAGTAGTATGGGGGCCGAAGAGACCCAGTACTTC
CDR3: CASSMGAEETQYF

size: NA
V: TRBV28
D: NA
J: TRBJ1-5
DNA: TGTGCCAGCAGACCAGGGATTCTTGGCAATCAGCCCCAGCATTTT
CDR3: CASRPGILGNQPQHF

size: few
V: TRBV24-1
D: TRBD2
J: TRBJ2-3
DNA: TGTGCCACCAGTGAGCCGGGACTACCTCGCACAGATACGCAGTATTTT
CDR3: CATSEPGLPRTDTQYF

size: many
V: TRBV2
D: TRBD1
J: TRBJ1-4
DNA: TGTGCCAGCAGAGACAGGGTCGGGAGTGAAAAACTGTTTTTT
CDR3: CASRDRVGSEKLFF

size: once
V: TRBV29-1
D: TRBD2
J: TRBJ2-2
DNA: TGCAGCGTTGGGGCGGGAGGGCCGAGCGGGGAGCTGTTTTTT
CDR3: CSVGAGGPSGELFF

size: NA
V: TRBV4-2
D: NA
J: TRBJ1-2
DNA: TGTGCCAGCAGCCAAGATCGGGGGGCTGGCTACACCTTC
CDR3: CASSQDRGAGYTF